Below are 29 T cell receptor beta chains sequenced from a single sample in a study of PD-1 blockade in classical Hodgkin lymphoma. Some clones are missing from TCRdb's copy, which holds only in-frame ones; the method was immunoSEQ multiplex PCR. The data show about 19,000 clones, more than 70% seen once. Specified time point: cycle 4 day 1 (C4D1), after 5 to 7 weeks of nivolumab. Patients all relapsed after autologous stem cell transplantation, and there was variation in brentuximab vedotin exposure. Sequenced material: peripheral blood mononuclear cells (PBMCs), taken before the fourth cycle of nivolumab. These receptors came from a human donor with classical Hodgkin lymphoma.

In nucleotides, the CDR3 is TGCGCCAGCAGTGTGGGTACTGCCAAAAACATTCAGTACTTC. As protein: CASSVGTAKNIQYF. This sequence joins TRBV10-1 and TRBJ2-4; D not resolved. Germline V gives CDR1 WNHNN, CDR2 SYGVQD (reference sequence). CDR3 length: 14 amino acids. V shed 4 bases and J shed 1 base, with 8 bases lying between them.

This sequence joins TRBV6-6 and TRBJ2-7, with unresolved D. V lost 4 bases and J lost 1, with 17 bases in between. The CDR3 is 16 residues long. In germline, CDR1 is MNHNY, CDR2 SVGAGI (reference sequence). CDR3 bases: TGTGCCAGCAGTTTGCACCCCCCCATCACATCCTACGAGCAGTACGTC. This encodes CASSLHPPITSYEQYV.

The CDR3: CASSPETSDKYNEQFF. CDR3 sequence (DNA): TGTGCCAGCAGCCCCGAGACTAGCGATAAATACAATGAGCAGTTCTTC. The V gene is TRBV5-6, the J gene TRBJ2-1; 8 nucleotides match TRBD2. Per germline, CDR1 SGHDT and CDR2 YYEEEE. Trimming at V came to 4 bases and at J to 4 bases, leaving 10 bases not matched to a gene. The CDR3 loop spans 16 amino acids.

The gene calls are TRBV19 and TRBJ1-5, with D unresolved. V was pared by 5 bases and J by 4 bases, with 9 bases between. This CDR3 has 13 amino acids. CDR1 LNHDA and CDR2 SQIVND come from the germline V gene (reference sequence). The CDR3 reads CASSPRLNQPQHF. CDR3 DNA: TGTGCCAGTAGTCCCCGACTTAATCAGCCCCAGCATTTT.

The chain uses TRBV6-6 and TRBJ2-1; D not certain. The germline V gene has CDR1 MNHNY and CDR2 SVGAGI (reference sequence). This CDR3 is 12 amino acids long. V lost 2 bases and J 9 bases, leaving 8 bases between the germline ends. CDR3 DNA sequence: TGTGCCAGCAGTTACAAGCTTAGTGAGCAGTTCTTC. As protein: CASSYKLSEQFF.

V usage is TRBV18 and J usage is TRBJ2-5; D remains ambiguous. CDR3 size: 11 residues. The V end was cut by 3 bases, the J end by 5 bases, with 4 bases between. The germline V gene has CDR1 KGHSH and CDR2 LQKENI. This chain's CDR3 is CASSPGETQYF. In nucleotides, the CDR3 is TGTGCCAGCTCACCGGGTGAGACCCAGTACTTC.

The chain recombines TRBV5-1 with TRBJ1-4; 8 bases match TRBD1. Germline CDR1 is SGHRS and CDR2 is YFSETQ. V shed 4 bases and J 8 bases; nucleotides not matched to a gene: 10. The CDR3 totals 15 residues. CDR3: CASSPNSDRGEKLFF. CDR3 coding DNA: TGCGCCAGCAGCCCGAATTCTGACAGGGGAGAAAAACTGTTTTTT.

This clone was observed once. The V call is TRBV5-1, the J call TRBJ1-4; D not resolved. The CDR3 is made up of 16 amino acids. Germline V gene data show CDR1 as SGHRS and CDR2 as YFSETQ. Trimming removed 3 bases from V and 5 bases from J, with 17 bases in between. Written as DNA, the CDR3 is TGCGCCAGCAGCTCCCTTCCGGCTGGCCGGAATGAAAAACTGTTTTTT. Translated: CASSSLPAGRNEKLFF.

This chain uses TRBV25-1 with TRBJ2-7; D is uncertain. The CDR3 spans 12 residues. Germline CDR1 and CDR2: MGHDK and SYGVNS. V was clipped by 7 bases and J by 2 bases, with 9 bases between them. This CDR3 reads CASTGRAYEQYF. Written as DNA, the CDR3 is TGTGCCAGCACGGGCAGAGCCTACGAGCAGTACTTC.

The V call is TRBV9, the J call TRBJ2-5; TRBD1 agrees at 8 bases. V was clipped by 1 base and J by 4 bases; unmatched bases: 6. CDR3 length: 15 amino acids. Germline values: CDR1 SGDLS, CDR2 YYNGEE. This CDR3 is CASSVQGAQRETQYF. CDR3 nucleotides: TGTGCCAGCAGCGTACAGGGGGCGCAGCGAGAGACCCAGTACTTC.

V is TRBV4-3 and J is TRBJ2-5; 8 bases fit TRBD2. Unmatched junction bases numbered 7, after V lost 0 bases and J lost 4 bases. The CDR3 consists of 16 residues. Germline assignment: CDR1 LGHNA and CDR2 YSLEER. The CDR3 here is CASSQDTAGAGETQYF. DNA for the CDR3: TGCGCCAGCAGCCAAGATACAGCGGGAGCGGGAGAGACCCAGTACTTC.

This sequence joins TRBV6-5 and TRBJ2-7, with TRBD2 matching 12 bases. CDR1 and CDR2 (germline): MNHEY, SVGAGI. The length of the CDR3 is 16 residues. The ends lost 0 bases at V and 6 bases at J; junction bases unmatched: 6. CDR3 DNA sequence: TGTGCCAGCAGTTACTCGCTAGCGGGAGGGCCCGCCGAGCAGTACTTC. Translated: CASSYSLAGGPAEQYF.

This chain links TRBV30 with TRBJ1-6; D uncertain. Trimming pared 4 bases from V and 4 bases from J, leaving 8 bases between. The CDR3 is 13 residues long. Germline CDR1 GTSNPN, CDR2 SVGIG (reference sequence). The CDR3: CAWTLRYNSPLHF. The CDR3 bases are TGTGCCTGGACTTTACGGTATAATTCACCCCTCCACTTT.

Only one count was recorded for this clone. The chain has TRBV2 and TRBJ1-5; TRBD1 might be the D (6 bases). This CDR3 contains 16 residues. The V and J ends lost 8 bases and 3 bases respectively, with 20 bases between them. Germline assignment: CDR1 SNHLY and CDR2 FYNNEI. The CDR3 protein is CASYAQGLAYNQPQHF. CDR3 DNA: TGTGCCAGCTACGCACAGGGTTTGGCATACAATCAGCCCCAGCATTTT.

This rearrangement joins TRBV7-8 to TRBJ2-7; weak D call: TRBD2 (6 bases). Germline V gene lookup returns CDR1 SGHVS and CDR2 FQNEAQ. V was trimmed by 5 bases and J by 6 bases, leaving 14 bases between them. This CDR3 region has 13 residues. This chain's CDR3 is CASSEELAREQYF. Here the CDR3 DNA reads TGTGCCAGCAGCGAAGAACTAGCACGCGAGCAGTACTTC.

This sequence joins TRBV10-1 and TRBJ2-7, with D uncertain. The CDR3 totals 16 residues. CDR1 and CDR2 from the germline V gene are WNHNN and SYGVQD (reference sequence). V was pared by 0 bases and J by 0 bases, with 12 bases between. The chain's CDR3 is CASSESVGESSYEQYF. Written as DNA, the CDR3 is TGCGCCAGCAGTGAGTCTGTCGGCGAGAGCTCCTACGAGCAGTACTTC.

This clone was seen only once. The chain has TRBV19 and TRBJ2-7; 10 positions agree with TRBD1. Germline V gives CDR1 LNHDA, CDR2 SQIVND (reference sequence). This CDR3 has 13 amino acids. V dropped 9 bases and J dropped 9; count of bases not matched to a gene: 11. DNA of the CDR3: TGTGCCAGAACCGGGACAGGGGAAGGGTGGCAGTACTTC. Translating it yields CARTGTGEGWQYF.

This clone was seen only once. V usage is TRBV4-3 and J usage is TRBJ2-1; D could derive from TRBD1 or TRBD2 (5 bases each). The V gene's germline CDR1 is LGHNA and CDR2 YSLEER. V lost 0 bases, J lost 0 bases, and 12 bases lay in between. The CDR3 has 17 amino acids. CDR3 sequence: CASSQDVEGYSYNEQFF. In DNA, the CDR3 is TGCGCCAGCAGCCAAGATGTTGAGGGGTACTCCTACAATGAGCAGTTCTTC.

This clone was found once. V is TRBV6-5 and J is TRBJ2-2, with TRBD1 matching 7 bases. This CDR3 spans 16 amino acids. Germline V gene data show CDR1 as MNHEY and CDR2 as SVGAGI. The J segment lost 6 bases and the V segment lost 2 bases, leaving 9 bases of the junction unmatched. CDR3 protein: CASSYGTGDAPGELFF. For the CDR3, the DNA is TGTGCCAGCAGTTACGGAACAGGGGATGCCCCCGGGGAGCTGTTTTTT.

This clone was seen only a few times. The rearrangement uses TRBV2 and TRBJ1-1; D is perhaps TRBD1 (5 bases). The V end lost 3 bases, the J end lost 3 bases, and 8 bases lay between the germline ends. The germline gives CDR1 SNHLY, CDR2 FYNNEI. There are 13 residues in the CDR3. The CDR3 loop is CASSEGVYTEAFF. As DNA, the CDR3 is TGTGCCAGCAGTGAGGGGGTGTACACTGAAGCTTTCTTT.

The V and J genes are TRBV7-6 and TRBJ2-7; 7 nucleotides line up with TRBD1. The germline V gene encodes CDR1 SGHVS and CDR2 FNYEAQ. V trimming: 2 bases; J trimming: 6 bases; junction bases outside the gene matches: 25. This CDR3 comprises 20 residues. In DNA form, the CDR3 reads TGTGCCAGCAGCTTATTCACGGCTACGAGGGGGACAGACGTTGGGTCCGAGCAGTACTTC. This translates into CASSLFTATRGTDVGSEQYF.

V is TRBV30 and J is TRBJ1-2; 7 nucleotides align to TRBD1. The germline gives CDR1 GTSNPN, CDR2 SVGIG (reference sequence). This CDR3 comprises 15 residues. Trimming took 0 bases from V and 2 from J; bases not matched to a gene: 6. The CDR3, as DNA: TGTGCCTGGAGTGTATGGGCAGGGGGGAACTATGGCTACACCTTC. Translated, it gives CAWSVWAGGNYGYTF.

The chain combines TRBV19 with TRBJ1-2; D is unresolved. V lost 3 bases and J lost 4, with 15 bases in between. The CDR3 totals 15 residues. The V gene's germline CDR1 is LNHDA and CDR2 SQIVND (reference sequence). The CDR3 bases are TGTGCCAGTAGTATTCGGCGCCTACGGAGCTATGGCTACACCTTC. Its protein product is CASSIRRLRSYGYTF. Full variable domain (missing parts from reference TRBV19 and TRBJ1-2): DGGITQSPKYLFRKEGQNVTLSCEQNLNHDAMYWYRQDPGQGLRLIYYSQIVNDFQKGDIAEGYSVSREKKESFPLTVTSAQKNPTAFYLCASSIRRLRSYGYTFGSGTRLTVV.

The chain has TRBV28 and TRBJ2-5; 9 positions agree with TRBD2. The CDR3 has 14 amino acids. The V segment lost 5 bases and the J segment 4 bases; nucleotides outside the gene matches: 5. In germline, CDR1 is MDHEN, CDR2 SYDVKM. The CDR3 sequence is CASSPSGAIETQYF. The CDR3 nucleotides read TGTGCCAGCAGTCCTAGCGGGGCCATAGAGACCCAGTACTTC.

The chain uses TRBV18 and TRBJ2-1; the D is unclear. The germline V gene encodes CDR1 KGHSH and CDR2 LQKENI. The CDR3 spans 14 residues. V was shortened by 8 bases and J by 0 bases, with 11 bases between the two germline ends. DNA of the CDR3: TGTGCCAGCGCATCCCCCAGCTCCTACAATGAGCAGTTCTTC. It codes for CASASPSSYNEQFF. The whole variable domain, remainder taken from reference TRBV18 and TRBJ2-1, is NAGVMQNPRHLVRRRGQEARLRCSPMKGHSHVYWYRQLPEEGLKFMVYLQKENIIDESGMPKERFSAEFPKEGPSILRIQQVVRGDSAAYFCASASPSSYNEQFFGPGTRLTVL.

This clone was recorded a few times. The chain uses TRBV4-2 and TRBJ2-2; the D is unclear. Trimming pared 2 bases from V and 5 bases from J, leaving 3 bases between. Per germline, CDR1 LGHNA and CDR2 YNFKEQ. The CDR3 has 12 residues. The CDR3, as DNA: TGTGCCAGCAGCCAACCTACCGGGGAGCTGTTTTTT. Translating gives CASSQPTGELFF.

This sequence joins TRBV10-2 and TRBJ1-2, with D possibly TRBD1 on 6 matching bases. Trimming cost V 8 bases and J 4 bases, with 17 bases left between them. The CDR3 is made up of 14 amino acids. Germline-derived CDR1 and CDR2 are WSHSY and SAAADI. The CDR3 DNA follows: TGCGCCAGCTCTTCCTCTGGAGGGGGCTATGGCTACACCTTC. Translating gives CASSSSGGGYGYTF.

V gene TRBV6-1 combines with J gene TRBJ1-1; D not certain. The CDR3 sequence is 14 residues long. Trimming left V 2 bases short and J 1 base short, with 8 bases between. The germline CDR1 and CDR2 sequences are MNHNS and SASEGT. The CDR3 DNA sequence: TGTGCCAGCAGTGAAACGGCCGCGAACACTGAAGCTTTCTTT. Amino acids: CASSETAANTEAFF.

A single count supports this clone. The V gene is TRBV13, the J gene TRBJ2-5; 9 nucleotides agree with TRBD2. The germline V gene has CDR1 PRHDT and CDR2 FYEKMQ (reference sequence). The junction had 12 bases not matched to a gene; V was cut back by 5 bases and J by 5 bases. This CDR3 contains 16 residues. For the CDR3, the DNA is TGTGCCAGCAGCCAAGGTAGGGGACTAGCCGGGGAGACCCAGTACTTC. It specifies CASSQGRGLAGETQYF.